This TCR beta chain was observed in a study of T-cell memory formation after mild COVID-19. Overall study context: Most TCR clusters belonged to a single donor. Study observations and caveats: Memory sampled before infection contained some responding clones, suggesting cross-reactive memory joined.

Comments on this clonotype: Its antigen is unknown.

This CDR3 is built from 12 residues. V was clipped by 5 bases and J by 5 bases, with 9 bases between them. The germline gives CDR1 KGHSH, CDR2 LQKENI. Constant-segment primers were used for 5'RACE, and the resulting TCR alpha and TCR beta cDNA libraries carried sample barcodes and UMIs. TCRdb redid the calling of the 5' RACE reads with MiXCR, one entry per CDR3 protein. The table has approximately 300,000 distinct CDR3 sequences, roughly a fifth seen once. Sequencing was carried out using PBMCs or a T cell subset sorted from them (not recorded which). This chain joins TRBV18 and TRBJ2-5; D gene ambiguous. The sequence derives from a man younger than 30 who had mild COVID-19 (a few samples of this study predate the infection). Cell type and time point are not known. CDR3 sequence: CASSTERETQYF. The CDR3 coding sequence is TGTGCCAGCTCAACGGAACGCGAGACCCAGTACTTC.